This entry lists 17 T cell receptor beta chains sequenced from one sample in a study of neurological immune-mediated disorders. From the 5' RACE reads, TCRdb called clonotypes with MiXCR, one entry per CDR3 protein. Here the sample spans over 35,000 distinct CDR3 sequences, roughly 13% being singletons. Sequenced sample: PBMCs. The receptors were sampled from a female donor in good health.

The rearrangement uses TRBV5-1 and TRBJ2-7; D is perhaps TRBD2 (5 bases). This CDR3 has 15 residues. V lost 3 bases to trimming and J lost 3 bases, with 16 bases between them. Per the germline V gene, CDR1 is SGHRS and CDR2 is YFSETQ. This CDR3 is CASSSEGLGIYEQYF. Written as DNA, the CDR3 is TGCGCCAGCAGCTCCGAAGGACTGGGGATCTACGAGCAGTACTTC.

This clonotype was found many times. This chain connects TRBV20-1 to TRBJ2-3; either TRBD1 or TRBD2 may supply D (7 bases each). In germline, CDR1 is DFQATT, CDR2 SNEGSKA (reference sequence). There are 14 residues in the CDR3. Trimming removed 7 bases at V and 2 bases at J, with 16 bases between. CDR3 nucleotides: TGCAGTGGAGAGACAGGGAGGGACACAGATACGCAGTATTTT. This encodes CSGETGRDTDTQYF.

This chain links TRBV10-3 with TRBJ1-1; no clear D gene. Trimming left V 4 bases short and J 6 bases short, with 9 bases between. The CDR3 sequence is 12 residues long. Germline V gene data show CDR1 as ENHRY and CDR2 as SYGVKD. CDR3: CAISVNGAEAFF. The CDR3 DNA reads as TGTGCCATCAGTGTCAATGGGGCTGAAGCTTTCTTT.

This clonotype was seen ten or more times. The genes are TRBV19 and TRBJ2-7; possibly TRBD2 for D (6 bases). CDR1 LNHDA and CDR2 SQIVND come from the germline V gene (reference sequence). This CDR3 has 13 amino acids. V was shortened by 7 bases and J by 3 bases, with 13 bases between the two germline ends. As DNA, the CDR3 is TGTGCCAGTAATCTAGCGTTGGGCTACGAGCAGTACTTC. As protein: CASNLALGYEQYF.

Many counts were recorded for this clonotype. This rearrangement joins TRBV12-3 or TRBV12-4 to TRBJ1-5; tentative D call: TRBD1 (6 bases). This CDR3 comprises 15 residues. V was pared by 8 bases and J by 1 base, with 15 bases between. The CDR3 nucleotides read TGTGCCAGCGCACTCCAGGGGAACAGCAATCAGCCCCAGCATTTT. This translates into CASALQGNSNQPQHF.

This clonotype was seen repeatedly, ten times or more. The genes are TRBV19 and TRBJ1-6, with 8 bases aligning to TRBD1. Germline assignment: CDR1 LNHDA and CDR2 SQIVND (reference sequence). CDR3 length: 16 residues. The ends lost 5 bases at V and 8 bases at J; junction bases unmatched: 11. The CDR3 loop reads CASSFAGGLGDSPLHF. The DNA of the CDR3 is TGTGCCAGTAGTTTCGCAGGGGGCCTGGGGGATTCACCCCTCCACTTT.

This clonotype was recorded at least ten times. This chain uses TRBV12-5 with TRBJ2-1, with 9 positions matching TRBD1. This CDR3 has 16 residues. V lost 0 bases to trimming and J lost 10 bases; unmatched junction nucleotides: 10. CDR1 is LGHNT and CDR2 is FRNRAP in the germline V gene. The CDR3 DNA reads TGTGCTAGTGGTTTGGTAGTGGGACAGGGCCCATGGGAGCAGTTCTTC. Translation: CASGLVVGQGPWEQFF.

In its sample, this clonotype was seen many times. The CDR3 sequence is CAISDHLVDYNEQFF. Here the CDR3 DNA reads TGTGCCATCAGTGATCATCTAGTAGATTACAATGAGCAGTTCTTC. The V and J genes are TRBV10-3 and TRBJ2-1, with D uncertain. V was pared by 3 bases and J by 4 bases, with 13 bases between. The CDR3 runs 15 residues. The germline CDR1 and CDR2 sequences are ENHRY and SYGVKD.

This clonotype was observed many times. As the CDR3 is not closed by the conserved phenylalanine or tryptophan, this likely results from a read error. It is unclear where the CDR3 begins or ends on the DNA, so no DNA is shown, and the CDR3 is as TCRdb lists it. V usage is TRBV7-9 and J usage is TRBJ2-7; the listed D gene, TRBD2, was not tested against the DNA. The V gene's germline CDR1 is SEHNR and CDR2 FQNEAQ (reference sequence). The CDR3 is 13 amino acids long, termini counted. CDR3: CASSSRADVAGLI.

This clonotype appeared many times. This chain joins TRBV5-1 and TRBJ2-1; 10 nucleotides align to TRBD1. After removal of 4 bases from V and 9 bases from J, the junction contained 7 bases not matched to a gene. The CDR3 covers 14 residues. Germline values: CDR1 SGHRS, CDR2 YFSETQ. The CDR3 sequence is CASSERQGAGEQFF. Here the CDR3 DNA reads TGCGCCAGCAGCGAGAGACAGGGGGCCGGTGAGCAGTTCTTC.

This clonotype was seen many times. CDR3 sequence (DNA): TGTGCCAGCAGTCCACCGGGACAGGGGGGATCACCCCTCCACTTT. This gives the protein CASSPPGQGGSPLHF. The chain combines TRBV25-1 with TRBJ1-6, with 11 bases matching TRBD1. Germline assignment: CDR1 MGHDK and CDR2 SYGVNS. This CDR3 contains 15 residues. Germline trimming cut 5 bases from V and 10 bases from J; bases unmatched to any gene: 7.

This clonotype was observed at least ten times. The J gene is TRBJ2-1, the V gene TRBV3-1; the match to TRBD2 covers 10 bases. There are 16 residues in the CDR3. Germline trimming cut 3 bases from V and 6 bases from J; bases unmatched to any gene: 8. Germline V gene sequence: CDR1 LGHDT, CDR2 YNNKEL (reference sequence). As DNA, the CDR3 is TGTGCCAGCAGCCATTTAGCGGGAGGTTCATTCAATGAGCAGTTCTTC. This codes for CASSHLAGGSFNEQFF.

Concerning this clonotype itself: This may be a read error, as it is one base from a much larger clone. No conserved phenylalanine or tryptophan is present at the end of the CDR3, so a read error is the likely explanation. The V and J genes are TRBV28 and TRBJ2-7, with 9 nucleotides matching TRBD1. The CDR3 is 13 residues long. Per germline, CDR1 MDHEN and CDR2 SYDVKM. J gave up 4 bases and V 10 bases, and 8 bases lay outside the gene matches. In DNA, the CDR3 is TGTGCCACCTTACGGACAGGGGTATACGAGCAGTACCTC. Its protein product is CATLRTGVYEQYL.

Ten or more counts support this clonotype. J is TRBJ2-7 and V is TRBV5-6, with 11 bases lining up with TRBD2. Germline-derived CDR1 and CDR2 are SGHDT and YYEEEE. The CDR3 length is 13 residues. Trimming removed 5 bases from V and 3 bases from J; junction bases left unmatched: 1. The CDR3 loop reads CASRGTSGYEQYF. The CDR3, as DNA: TGTGCCAGCAGGGGGACTAGCGGCTACGAGCAGTACTTC.

This clonotype was recorded many times. The chain links TRBV15 to TRBJ1-3, with D unclear. V lost 1 base, J lost 7 bases, and 5 bases lay in between. CDR3 length equals 12 residues. The germline V gene encodes CDR1 LNHNV and CDR2 YYDKDF (reference sequence). CDR3 sequence: CATSRVGNTIYF. The CDR3 DNA follows: TGTGCCACCAGCAGAGTCGGGAACACCATATATTTT.

This clonotype was observed many times. The J gene is TRBJ2-5, the V gene TRBV7-9; D call uncertain. This CDR3 region has 12 residues. Germline-derived CDR1 and CDR2 are SEHNR and FQNEAQ (reference sequence). V shed 11 bases and J shed 5 bases, with 15 bases lying between them. This CDR3 is CAVRTEGETQYF. Here the CDR3 DNA reads TGTGCCGTCCGGACGGAAGGGGAGACCCAGTACTTC.

This clonotype has just one count. At one boundary the junction diverges from the germline segment, which might be a read error. The V call is TRBV5-1, the J call TRBJ2-7, with D tentatively TRBD1 (7 bases). CDR3 length: 14 amino acids. The germline gives CDR1 SGHRS, CDR2 YFSETQ. For the CDR3, the DNA is TGCGCAAGCAGTCAGGAGGGGGCCTCCTACGAGCAGTACTTC. As protein: CASSQEGASYEQYF.